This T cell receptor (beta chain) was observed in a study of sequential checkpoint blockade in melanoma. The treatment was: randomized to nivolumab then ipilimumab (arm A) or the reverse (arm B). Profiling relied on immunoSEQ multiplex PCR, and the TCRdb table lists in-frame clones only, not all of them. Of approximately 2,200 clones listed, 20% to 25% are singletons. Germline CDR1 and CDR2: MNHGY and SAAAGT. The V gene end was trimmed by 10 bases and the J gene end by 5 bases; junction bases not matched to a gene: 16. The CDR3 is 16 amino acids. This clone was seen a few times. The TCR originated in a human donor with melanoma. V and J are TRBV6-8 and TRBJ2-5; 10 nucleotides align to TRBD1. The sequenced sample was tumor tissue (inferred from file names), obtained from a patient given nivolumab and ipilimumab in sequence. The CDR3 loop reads CAISDRGPDSGETQYF. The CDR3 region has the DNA TGTGCCATCAGCGACAGGGGGCCTGATTCCGGTGAGACCCAGTACTTC.